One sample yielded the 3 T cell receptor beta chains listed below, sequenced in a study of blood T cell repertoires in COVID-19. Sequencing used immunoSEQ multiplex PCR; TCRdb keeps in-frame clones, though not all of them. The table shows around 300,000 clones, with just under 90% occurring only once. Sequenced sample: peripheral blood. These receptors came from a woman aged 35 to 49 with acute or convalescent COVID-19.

DNA for the CDR3: TGTGCCAGCAGTTTGTCGGGGGGCTATGGCTACACCTTC. This codes for CASSLSGGYGYTF. V usage is TRBV12-3 or TRBV12-4 and J usage is TRBJ1-2, with D perhaps TRBD1 (5 bases). This CDR3 is built from 13 residues. V was pared by 3 bases and J by 4 bases, with 9 bases between.

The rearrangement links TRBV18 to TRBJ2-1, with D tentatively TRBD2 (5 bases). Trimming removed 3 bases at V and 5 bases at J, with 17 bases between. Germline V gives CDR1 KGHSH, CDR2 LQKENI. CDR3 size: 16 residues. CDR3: CASSPLAGPWDNEQFF. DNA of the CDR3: TGTGCCAGCTCACCCCTAGCTGGGCCTTGGGACAATGAGCAGTTCTTC.

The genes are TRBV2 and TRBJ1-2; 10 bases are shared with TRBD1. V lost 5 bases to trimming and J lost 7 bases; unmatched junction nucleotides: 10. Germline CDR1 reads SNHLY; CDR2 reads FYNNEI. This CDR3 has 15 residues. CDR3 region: CASSPTRQGARGYTF. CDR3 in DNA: TGTGCCAGCAGTCCAACGAGACAGGGGGCGCGTGGCTACACCTTC.